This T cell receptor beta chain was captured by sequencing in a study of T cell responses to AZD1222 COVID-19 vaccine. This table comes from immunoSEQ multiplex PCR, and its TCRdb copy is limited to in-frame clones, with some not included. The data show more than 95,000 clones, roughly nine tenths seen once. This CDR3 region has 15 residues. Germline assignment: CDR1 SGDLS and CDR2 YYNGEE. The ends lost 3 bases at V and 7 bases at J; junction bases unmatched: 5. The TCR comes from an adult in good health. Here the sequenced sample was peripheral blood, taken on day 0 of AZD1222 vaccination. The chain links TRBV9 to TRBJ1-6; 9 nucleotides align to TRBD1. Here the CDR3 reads CASSGTGDRNSPLHF. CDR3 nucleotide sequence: TGTGCCAGCAGCGGGACAGGGGATAGAAATTCACCCCTCCACTTT.